The 31 T cell receptor beta chains reported below all come from one sample, sequenced in a study of cytomegalovirus exposure and HLA in healthy donors. The PCR was carried out with 60 Vbeta primers and 13 Jbeta primers. This table comes from immunoSEQ multiplex PCR, and its TCRdb copy is limited to in-frame clones, with some not included. The table includes approximately 190,000 clones, 10% to 15% detected once. Sequenced sample: PBMCs. Source of these receptors: a man aged 50-60 years in good health and CMV-seropositive.

The genes are TRBV5-6 and TRBJ2-1; D remains ambiguous. Looked up from germline, CDR1 is SGHDT and CDR2 is YYEEEE. This CDR3 has 11 amino acids. Trimming removed 4 bases at V and 7 bases at J, with 6 bases between. The CDR3 is CASSTSNEQFF. CDR3 nucleotide sequence: TGTGCCAGCAGCACAAGTAATGAGCAGTTCTTC.

The chain carries TRBV28 and TRBJ1-5; 9 bases are a match to TRBD1. Germline trimming cut 2 bases from V and 2 bases from J; bases unmatched to any gene: 7. CDR1 is MDHEN and CDR2 is SYDVKM in the germline V gene. This CDR3 contains 17 residues. The CDR3 DNA sequence: TGTGCCAGCAGTTTAATGGTGACAGGGGGGGGCAATCAGCCCCAGCATTTT. Protein sequence: CASSLMVTGGGNQPQHF.

Details on this clone: Other DNA sequences within the sample encode an identical CDR3. The genes are TRBV7-9 and TRBJ2-5; TRBD1 agrees at 7 bases. V gave up 3 bases and J gave up 4 bases; unmatched junction bases: 5. Looked up from germline, CDR1 is SEHNR and CDR2 is FQNEAQ (reference sequence). The CDR3 consists of 14 residues. CDR3 sequence (DNA): TGTGCCAGCAGCTTGGACACAGGGGTAGAGACCCAGTACTTC. It specifies CASSLDTGVETQYF.

This clone has just a few counts. The DNA of the CDR3 is TGTGCCAGCACCTCTATGACAGGGGAGGAAGCTTTCTTT. This encodes CASTSMTGEEAFF. The gene calls are TRBV5-4 and TRBJ1-1; TRBD1 aligns across 8 bases. The V segment lost 6 bases and the J segment 8 bases; nucleotides outside the gene matches: 9. Germline V gene lookup returns CDR1 SGHNT and CDR2 YYREEE (reference sequence). CDR3 length: 13 residues.

This clone was seen only a few times. The J gene is TRBJ1-2, the V gene TRBV29-1, with D hard to call. The CDR3 loop spans 12 amino acids. Germline assignment: CDR1 SQVTM and CDR2 ANQGSEA. V dropped 2 bases and J dropped 7 bases, with 11 bases sitting between them. CDR3 in DNA: TGCAGCGTTGAAAGTGCGCAAGCTGGCTACACCTTC. Amino acids: CSVESAQAGYTF. Full variable domain (remainder filled in from reference TRBV29-1 and TRBJ1-2): SAVISQKPSRDICQRGTSLTIQCQVDSQVTMMFWYRQQPGQSLTLIATANQGSEATYESGFVIDKFPISRPNLTFSTLTVSNMSPEDSSIYLCSVESAQAGYTFGSGTRLTVV.

The chain couples TRBV9 to TRBJ2-5, with D unclear. With 4 bases removed from V and 5 bases from J, the gap between germline ends came to 12 bases. The germline gives CDR1 SGDLS, CDR2 YYNGEE. This CDR3 has 13 residues. The CDR3 spells CASSPRVPETQYF. The DNA of the CDR3 is TGTGCCAGCAGCCCTCGTGTCCCGGAGACCCAGTACTTC.

A few counts support this clone. The chain joins TRBV9 to TRBJ2-3, with 11 bases aligning to TRBD2. V lost 0 bases to trimming and J lost 4 bases; unmatched junction nucleotides: 10. Per the germline V gene, CDR1 is SGDLS and CDR2 is YYNGEE. The CDR3 is 18 residues long. The CDR3 DNA follows: TGTGCCAGCAGCGTAGAATCAAGAACTAGCGGGGGAGCAGATACGCAGTATTTT. Protein product: CASSVESRTSGGADTQYF.

This clone occurred a few times. The chain has TRBV18 and TRBJ2-2; 8 nucleotides line up with TRBD1. V gave up 3 bases and J gave up 6 bases; unmatched junction bases: 6. CDR3 length: 15 amino acids. In germline, CDR1 is KGHSH, CDR2 LQKENI. The CDR3 spells CASSPGQGRAGELFF. CDR3 bases: TGTGCCAGCTCACCCGGACAGGGTCGGGCCGGGGAGCTGTTTTTT.

The CDR3, as DNA: TGTGCCAGCAGTTTACTCCCCCCGACAGGGAAAGGAGATGGCTACACCTTC. Translating gives CASSLLPPTGKGDGYTF. This chain uses TRBV27 with TRBJ1-2, with TRBD1 matching 7 bases. Germline trimming cut 2 bases from V and 6 bases from J; bases unmatched to any gene: 15. CDR1 and CDR2 (germline): MNHEY, SMNVEV (reference sequence). The CDR3 runs to 17 residues.

V gene TRBV9 combines with J gene TRBJ2-7, with 10 bases lining up with TRBD1. The junction had 1 base not matched to a gene; V was cut back by 2 bases and J by 5 bases. The length of the CDR3 is 13 residues. Germline CDR1 and CDR2: SGDLS and YYNGEE. CDR3 in amino acids: CASSVGQGDEQYF. The DNA for the CDR3 is TGTGCCAGCAGCGTTGGACAGGGGGACGAGCAGTACTTC.

The V gene is TRBV6-5, the J gene TRBJ2-1; a possible D gene is TRBD1 (6 bases). Per the germline V gene, CDR1 is MNHEY and CDR2 is SVGAGI. The V end lost 6 bases, the J end lost 10 bases, and 16 bases lay between the germline ends. The CDR3 contains 13 residues. The DNA for the CDR3 is TGTGCCAGCAGCCCTTTCAGGGGTGGCGAGCAGTTCTTC. It encodes CASSPFRGGEQFF.

This chain joins TRBV29-1 and TRBJ1-2, with TRBD1 identical over 9 bases. Germline CDR1 SQVTM, CDR2 ANQGSEA. The ends lost 6 bases at V and 8 bases at J; junction bases unmatched: 22. The CDR3 covers 17 residues. The CDR3 is CSVSPRDRELVRLGYTF. DNA of the CDR3: TGCAGCGTCAGTCCCCGGGACAGGGAACTAGTAAGGCTCGGCTACACCTTC.

In this sample, this clone turned up a few times. DNA of the CDR3: TGTGCCAGCAGCGTAGGGGAGGCAACTAATGAAAAACTGTTTTTT. Translated: CASSVGEATNEKLFF. The rearrangement uses TRBV9 and TRBJ1-4; no clear D. This CDR3 contains 15 residues. CDR1 and CDR2 from the germline V gene are SGDLS and YYNGEE. Trimming stripped 0 bases from V and 0 bases from J, with 6 bases between. The full variable domain, its missing parts supplied by reference TRBV9 and TRBJ1-4, is DSGVTQTPKHLITATGQRVTLRCSPRSGDLSVYWYQQSLDQGLQFLIQYYNGEERAKGNILERFSAQQFPDLHSELNLSSLELGDSALYFCASSVGEATNEKLFFGSGTQLSVL.

The chain links TRBV7-2 to TRBJ1-5; no definite D call. Germline CDR1 reads SGHTA; CDR2 reads FQGNSA. V dropped 1 base and J dropped 4 bases, with 8 bases sitting between them. CDR3 length equals 14 residues. The CDR3 is CASSLDLQNQPQHF. DNA for the CDR3: TGTGCCAGCAGCTTAGATCTCCAGAATCAGCCCCAGCATTTT.

This clone has more than one count but fewer than ten. J is TRBJ1-4 and V is TRBV4-1; no definite D call. Germline values: CDR1 MGHRA, CDR2 YSYEKL. V was shortened by 1 base and J by 8 bases, with 11 bases between the two germline ends. This CDR3 has 14 residues. The CDR3 sequence: CASSQGYAGEKLFF. The CDR3 DNA reads as TGCGCCAGCAGCCAAGGGTATGCCGGGGAAAAACTGTTTTTT.

This clone was picked up a small number of times. The chain carries TRBV7-4 and TRBJ1-2; D is undetermined. V shed 6 bases and J shed 8 bases, with 7 bases lying between them. The CDR3 is made up of 10 amino acids. Germline CDR1 is SGHVT and CDR2 is SQSDAQ. The CDR3 protein is CASSAQGYTF. The CDR3, as DNA: TGTGCCAGCAGTGCGCAAGGCTACACCTTC.

This clone was seen more than once but under ten times. The chain uses TRBV19 and TRBJ1-2; tentative D call: TRBD1 (5 bases). This CDR3 spans 15 amino acids. CDR1 and CDR2 from the germline V gene are LNHDA and SQIVND (reference sequence). Deletions cut 4 bases from V and 3 bases from J, with 15 bases between. CDR3 in amino acids: CASSTEGRPHYGYTF. The CDR3 DNA follows: TGTGCCAGTAGTACGGAGGGGCGGCCCCACTATGGCTACACCTTC. Variable domain in full (rest from reference TRBV19 and TRBJ1-2): DGGITQSPKYLFRKEGQNVTLSCEQNLNHDAMYWYRQDPGQGLRLIYYSQIVNDFQKGDIAEGYSVSREKKESFPLTVTSAQKNPTAFYLCASSTEGRPHYGYTFGSGTRLTVV.

The rearrangement uses TRBV27 and TRBJ1-1; D is perhaps TRBD1 (6 bases). Trimming left V 0 bases short and J 3 bases short, with 26 bases between. The CDR3 is 20 residues long. Germline V gives CDR1 MNHEY, CDR2 SMNVEV (reference sequence). CDR3 coding DNA: TGTGCCAGCAGTTTATCGCCTTTCCCCGGGACACGGGGTCCGTACACTGAAGCTTTCTTT. This encodes CASSLSPFPGTRGPYTEAFF.

The rearrangement uses TRBV10-3 and TRBJ2-6, with D perhaps TRBD1 (5 bases). Germline CDR1 is ENHRY and CDR2 is SYGVKD. Trimming removed 3 bases from V and 0 bases from J, with 15 bases in between. The CDR3 loop spans 18 amino acids. The CDR3: CAISDRRRDFSGANVLTF. Written as DNA, the CDR3 is TGTGCCATCAGTGACCGACGCAGGGATTTCTCTGGGGCCAACGTCCTGACTTTC.

This clone was seen more than once but under ten times. The V call is TRBV7-9, the J call TRBJ2-1, with D possibly being TRBD2 (5 bases). The germline CDR1 and CDR2 sequences are SEHNR and FQNEAQ (reference sequence). Trimming stripped 1 base from V and 8 bases from J, with 15 bases between. The CDR3 has 15 residues. CDR3 in DNA: TGTGCCAGCAGCTTAGTGTCGGGGTGGCCTGATGAGCAGTTCTTC. Protein sequence: CASSLVSGWPDEQFF.

This clone was seen a handful of times. The V gene is TRBV29-1, the J gene TRBJ2-4, with TRBD2 as a possible D gene (6 bases). Germline CDR1 SQVTM, CDR2 ANQGSEA. The V end lost 8 bases, the J end lost 0 bases, and 14 bases lay between the germline ends. The CDR3 totals 14 residues. The CDR3 reads CSTFGGLAKNIQYF. CDR3 in DNA: TGCAGCACTTTCGGGGGTTTAGCCAAAAACATTCAGTACTTC.

V and J are TRBV6-5 and TRBJ2-7, with 10 bases matching TRBD1. CDR3 length: 15 residues. Per germline, CDR1 MNHEY and CDR2 SVGAGI. Trimming removed 6 bases from V and 4 bases from J; junction bases left unmatched: 9. The CDR3, as DNA: TGTGCCAGCAGCCAAGCCGGGACAGGGGATTACGAGCAGTACGTC. This sequence encodes CASSQAGTGDYEQYV.

There are a few counts of this clone. The rearrangement uses TRBV30 and TRBJ1-5, with 8 bases that match TRBD1. Germline V gene sequence: CDR1 GTSNPN, CDR2 SVGIG (reference sequence). V dropped 5 bases and J dropped 7; count of bases not matched to a gene: 7. There are 13 residues in the CDR3. CDR3 region: CAWARQGLQPQHF. In nucleotides, the CDR3 is TGTGCCTGGGCCCGACAGGGGCTGCAGCCCCAGCATTTT.

The table lists this clone with a few counts. V and J are TRBV15 and TRBJ2-3, with unresolved D. V was trimmed by 4 bases and J by 1 base, leaving 6 bases between them. CDR1 and CDR2 (germline): LNHNV, YYDKDF (reference sequence). The CDR3 runs 13 residues. The CDR3 region is CATSTGGTDTQYF. CDR3 nucleotides: TGTGCCACCAGCACCGGAGGCACAGATACGCAGTATTTT.

This clone has just a few counts. The J gene is TRBJ2-7, the V gene TRBV15, with D perhaps matching TRBD1 (6 bases). The CDR3 extends over 14 amino acids. The germline CDR1 and CDR2 sequences are LNHNV and YYDKDF (reference sequence). The V end lost 0 bases, the J end lost 3 bases, and 9 bases lay between the germline ends. In DNA form, the CDR3 reads TGTGCCACCAGCAGAGAGGGACATCTCTACGAGCAGTACGTC. Encoded protein: CATSREGHLYEQYV.

This clone has a handful of counts. The V and J genes are TRBV28 and TRBJ1-2; D unclear. The CDR3 runs 13 residues. CDR1 MDHEN and CDR2 SYDVKM come from the germline V gene. Deletions cut 11 bases from V and 0 bases from J, with 13 bases between. CDR3 residues: CAEAEKANYGYTF. CDR3 bases: TGTGCCGAGGCGGAAAAAGCTAACTATGGCTACACCTTC.

The chain recombines TRBV7-2 with TRBJ2-7; 8 nucleotides align to TRBD1. The V segment lost 4 bases and the J segment 2 bases; nucleotides outside the gene matches: 4. Germline loops: CDR1 SGHTA, CDR2 FQGNSA. The CDR3 is 14 residues long. The CDR3 DNA sequence: TGTGCCAGCAGCTCCCGACAGGGGCCCTACGAGCAGTACGTC. Amino acids: CASSSRQGPYEQYV.

Worth noting for this clone: The identical CDR3 is also encoded by other nucleotide sequences in the sample. The V gene is TRBV6-5, the J gene TRBJ1-3; 9 bases line up with TRBD1. The CDR3 has 15 residues. The germline gives CDR1 MNHEY, CDR2 SVGAGI. The J segment lost 0 bases and the V segment lost 6 bases, leaving 3 bases of the junction unmatched. The CDR3 DNA sequence: TGTGCCAGCAGCAGGACAGGGGACTCTGGAAACACCATATATTTT. This encodes CASSRTGDSGNTIYF.

This rearrangement joins TRBV25-1 to TRBJ2-5, with TRBD2 matching 15 bases. The CDR3 extends over 16 amino acids. V gave up 4 bases and J gave up 3 bases; unmatched junction bases: 3. CDR1 is MGHDK, CDR2 SYGVNS, per germline. The CDR3 region is CASSGTSGGGKETQYF. The CDR3 region has the DNA TGTGCCAGCAGTGGGACTAGCGGGGGGGGGAAAGAGACCCAGTACTTC.

This clone was seen a handful of times. The J gene is TRBJ1-5, the V gene TRBV5-6, with TRBD1 matching over 12 bases. The CDR3 loop spans 17 amino acids. The trim removed 1 base at V and 7 bases at J, leaving 9 bases unmatched. Germline lookup yields CDR1 SGHDT and CDR2 YYEEEE. CDR3 protein: CASSLYAFGTGGQPQHF. DNA of the CDR3: TGTGCCAGCAGCTTGTATGCGTTTGGGACAGGGGGCCAGCCCCAGCATTTT.

This clone occurred a few times. This chain joins TRBV4-3 and TRBJ1-3; D might be TRBD1 (6 bases). The V end lost 5 bases, the J end lost 0 bases, and 11 bases lay between the germline ends. This CDR3 is built from 15 residues. Germline V lookup: CDR1 LGHNA, CDR2 YSLEER. The CDR3 DNA is TGCGCCAGCAGCTTGGACAGTTTCTCTGGAAACACCATATATTTT. Protein product: CASSLDSFSGNTIYF.